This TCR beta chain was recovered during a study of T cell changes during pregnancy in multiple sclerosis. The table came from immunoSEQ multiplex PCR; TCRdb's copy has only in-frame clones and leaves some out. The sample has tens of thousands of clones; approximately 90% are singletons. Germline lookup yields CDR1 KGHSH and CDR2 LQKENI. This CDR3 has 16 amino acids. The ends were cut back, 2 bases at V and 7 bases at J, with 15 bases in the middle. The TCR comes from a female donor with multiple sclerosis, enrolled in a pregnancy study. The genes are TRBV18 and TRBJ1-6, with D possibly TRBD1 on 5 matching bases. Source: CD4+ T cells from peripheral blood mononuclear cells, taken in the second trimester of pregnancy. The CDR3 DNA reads TGTGCCAGCTCACCAACTCGGGGGGTGAGGAATTCACCCCTCCACTTT. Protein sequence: CASSPTRGVRNSPLHF.